The 9 T cell receptor beta chains given below trace back to one sample, sequenced in a study of shared clonotypes between healthy human individuals. Profiled with immunoSEQ multiplex PCR; TCRdb holds only in-frame clones, not every one. This sample has 950,000 to 1,100,000 clones; about 75% occur once, and the top ten carry approximately 1.5%. What was sequenced was memory CD4+ T cells sorted from blood. Subset here: CD45RA-negative fraction. Source of these receptors: a man younger than 35 in good health.

The chain combines TRBV27 with TRBJ1-4; 7 bases line up with TRBD1. The CDR3 is 13 amino acids. J gave up 4 bases and V 6 bases, and 2 bases lay outside the gene matches. The germline V gene has CDR1 MNHEY and CDR2 SMNVEV (reference sequence). CDR3 nucleotides: TGTGCCAGCAGCGACAGGGTTAATGAAAAACTGTTTTTT. It is translated as CASSDRVNEKLFF.

The V gene is TRBV2, the J gene TRBJ2-1; D gene unclear. CDR1 and CDR2 from the germline V gene are SNHLY and FYNNEI. Trimming removed 1 base at V and 9 bases at J, with 13 bases between. The CDR3 sequence is 14 residues long. CDR3 sequence (DNA): TGTGCCAGCAGTGAAGGTGTATGGAGACGTGAGCAGTTCTTC. This encodes CASSEGVWRREQFF.

The genes are TRBV18 and TRBJ1-4; TRBD1 is a possible D gene (6 bases). V lost 4 bases and J 4 bases, leaving 7 bases between the germline ends. CDR3 length: 13 amino acids. Germline CDR1 reads KGHSH; CDR2 reads LQKENI. The CDR3 coding sequence is TGTGCCAGCTCACGACAGGTTAATGAAAAACTGTTTTTT. Translation: CASSRQVNEKLFF.

The chain links TRBV5-1 to TRBJ1-4; 12 positions agree with TRBD1. This CDR3 region has 16 residues. J gave up 8 bases and V 0 bases, and 5 bases lay outside the gene matches. Germline CDR1 SGHRS, CDR2 YFSETQ. Here the CDR3 DNA reads TGCGCCAGCAGCTTGGAGGGGACAGGGGGCGCCGAAAAACTGTTTTTT. Protein product: CASSLEGTGGAEKLFF. Drawing the rest from reference TRBV5-1 and TRBJ1-4, the complete variable domain is KAGVTQTPRYLIKTRGQQVTLSCSPISGHRSVSWYQQTPGQGLQFLFEYFSETQRNKGNFPGRFSGRQFSNSRSEMNVSTLELGDSALYLCASSLEGTGGAEKLFFGSGTQLSVL.

The chain is built from TRBV7-2 and TRBJ1-1, with D unresolved. This CDR3 contains 14 residues. V was pared by 5 bases and J by 3 bases, with 13 bases between. Germline V gene lookup returns CDR1 SGHTA and CDR2 FQGNSA. The DNA of the CDR3 is TGTGCCAGCAGCGATCCCGGGCAGCACACTGAAGCTTTCTTT. Translating it yields CASSDPGQHTEAFF.

This clone was seen many times. This rearrangement joins TRBV2 to TRBJ2-3, with D possibly being TRBD2 (5 bases). CDR3 size: 14 residues. Germline V lookup: CDR1 SNHLY, CDR2 FYNNEI. The V end was cut by 0 bases, the J end by 8 bases, with 12 bases between. The CDR3 protein is CASSEALDSGTQYF. Here the CDR3 DNA reads TGTGCCAGCAGTGAAGCGCTGGACTCTGGTACGCAGTATTTT.

J is TRBJ1-2 and V is TRBV11-1; D not resolved. The CDR3 runs 11 residues. Per the germline V gene, CDR1 is SGHAT and CDR2 is FQDESV (reference sequence). Trimming shortened V by 4 bases and J by 5 bases, and 5 bases separated the two germline ends. CDR3 DNA sequence: TGTGCCAGCAGCTCAGGTTATGGCTACACCTTC. Residues: CASSSGYGYTF.

The chain employs TRBV19 and TRBJ2-7, with TRBD1 as a possible D gene (5 bases). The CDR3 totals 14 residues. V lost 2 bases, J lost 2 bases, and 10 bases lay in between. Germline V gene data show CDR1 as LNHDA and CDR2 as SQIVND (reference sequence). As DNA, the CDR3 is TGTGCCAGTAGTATATACGCAGGGACCTACGAGCAGTACTTC. Translated, it gives CASSIYAGTYEQYF.

The chain joins TRBV18 to TRBJ2-7, with a tentative D call TRBD2 (6 bases). Trimming removed 6 bases at V and 1 base at J, with 16 bases between. This CDR3 contains 15 residues. The germline V gene has CDR1 KGHSH and CDR2 LQKENI. CDR3 nucleotides: TGTGCCAGCTCCTACGGGACTGCCAATTCCTACGAGCAGTACTTC. Its translation: CASSYGTANSYEQYF.